Presented here are 17 T cell receptor beta chains from one specimen sequenced in a study of tumor-infiltrating lymphocytes in oesophageal squamous cell carcinoma. TCRdb re-called the PCR reads with MiXCR, one entry per CDR3 protein. This table holds some 13,000 distinct CDR3 sequences, around 50% found once. Sequencing was performed on esophageal tumor tissue. These receptors all stem from a female donor with esophageal squamous cell carcinoma.

By share, this clonotype ranks as medium-sized (0.01 to 0.1%). V is TRBV7-3 and J is TRBJ2-7; D unclear. The CDR3 extends over 13 amino acids. Germline CDR1 SGHTA, CDR2 FQGTGA. Trimming stripped 2 bases from V and 3 bases from J, with 8 bases between. The CDR3 nucleotides read TGTGCCAGCAGCTTATTTGGTCTCTACGAGCAGTACTTC. This sequence encodes CASSLFGLYEQYF.

This clonotype has just one count. A junction boundary mismatches the germline segment, possibly from a read error. The V and J genes are TRBV5-3 and TRBJ2-1; D is undetermined. TRBV5-3 falls under the ORF class, with uncertain function. This CDR3 is 16 amino acids long. CDR3 DNA sequence: TGTGCCAGCAGCTTGGCCGGACGGTTTGCTTACAATGAGCAGTTCTTC. Residues: CASSLAGRFAYNEQFF.

Notes on this clonotype: A read error may account for a junction end that differs from germline. This chain connects TRBV5-3 to TRBJ1-2; tentative D call: TRBD1 (5 bases). TRBV5-3 is placed among ORFs of uncertain function. This CDR3 is 15 amino acids long. CDR3 coding DNA: TGTGCCAGCAGCTTGTTGACAGAGTCTAACTATGGCTACACCTTC. Its protein is CASSLLTESNYGYTF.

The rearrangement links TRBV6-2 or TRBV6-3 to TRBJ1-5; TRBD1 matches 7 bases. Germline CDR1 and CDR2: MNHEY and SVGEGT. The CDR3 length is 17 residues. With 6 bases clipped from V and 2 bases from J, the junction kept 13 bases outside the gene matches. The DNA for the CDR3 is TGTGCCAGCAGACCGGCCCAAACAGGGGTCGGCAATCAGCCCCAGCATTTT. It is translated as CASRPAQTGVGNQPQHF.

This chain uses TRBV2 with TRBJ1-1; no reliable D call. Germline-derived CDR1 and CDR2 are SNHLY and FYNNEI. The CDR3 length is 11 residues. V dropped 7 bases and J dropped 8 bases, with 11 bases sitting between them. The CDR3 nucleotides are TGTGCCAGCACCAGCGCAGTCGAAGCTTTCTTT. Encoded protein: CASTSAVEAFF.

The V call is TRBV7-8, the J call TRBJ2-6, with D tentatively TRBD2 (8 bases). Germline V gives CDR1 SGHVS, CDR2 FQNEAQ. CDR3 size: 18 residues. Deletions cut 5 bases from V and 0 bases from J, with 17 bases between. CDR3 sequence reads: CASSQGGLDFSGANVLTF. Here the CDR3 DNA reads TGTGCCAGCAGCCAGGGGGGACTAGATTTCTCTGGGGCCAACGTCCTGACTTTC.

This chain links TRBV6-1 with TRBJ2-4; D is perhaps TRBD2 (6 bases). The end of the DNA is better explained by TRBJ2-5, so the J call may be wrong. Looked up from germline, CDR1 is MNHNS and CDR2 is SASEGT. There are 13 residues in the CDR3. DNA of the CDR3: TGTGCCAGCAGCAAGACTAGTGCAGAGACCCAGTACTTC. Amino acid sequence: CASSKTSAETQYF.

As regards this clonotype: At one boundary the junction diverges from the germline segment, which might be a read error. The chain carries TRBV7-8 and TRBJ2-3; tentatively, D is TRBD2 (5 bases). Judging by the DNA end, TRBJ2-5 fits better; the J call may be wrong. This CDR3 is 13 amino acids long. Germline values: CDR1 SGHVS, CDR2 FQNEAQ. This CDR3 is CANSATRWETQYF. DNA of the CDR3: TGTGCCAACAGCGCCACTAGGTGGGAGACCCAGTACTTC.

CDR3 sequence: CASSSAIPYEQYF. CDR3 coding DNA: TGTGCCAGCAGCTCCGCGATACCCTACGAGCAGTACTTC. The V and J genes are TRBV7-2 and TRBJ2-7; the D is unclear. The CDR3 length is 13 residues. The V and J ends lost 4 bases and 2 bases respectively, with 9 bases between them. CDR1 is SGHTA and CDR2 is FQGNSA in the germline V gene.

V gene TRBV10-3 combines with J gene TRBJ2-4; 8 bases line up with TRBD2. The J segment lost 13 bases and the V segment lost 6 bases, leaving 20 bases of the junction unmatched. The CDR3 covers 16 residues. Germline values: CDR1 ENHRY, CDR2 SYGVKD. The CDR3 DNA follows: TGTGCCATCAGGAGTCAGCGGGAGCACTCCTACAATGAGCAGTACTTC. It yields the protein CAIRSQREHSYNEQYF.

The chain recombines TRBV20-1 with TRBJ1-5; D not resolved. This CDR3 comprises 14 residues. The germline V gene has CDR1 DFQATT and CDR2 SNEGSKA (reference sequence). The V end lost 2 bases, the J end lost 2 bases, and 10 bases lay between the germline ends. The CDR3 spells CSARQVGGNQPQHF. Written as DNA, the CDR3 is TGCAGTGCTAGACAGGTTGGGGGCAATCAGCCCCAGCATTTT.

This chain links TRBV5-1 with TRBJ2-1; 14 bases align to TRBD2. This CDR3 has 17 amino acids. V lost 3 bases, J lost 1 base, and 3 bases stayed unmatched. CDR1 is SGHRS, CDR2 YFSETQ, per germline. CDR3 DNA sequence: TGCGCCAGCAGCTCGGGACTAGCGGGAGTGTCCTACAATGAGCAGTTCTTC. Its protein is CASSSGLAGVSYNEQFF.

This clonotype was counted once. The conserved phenylalanine or tryptophan normally closing the CDR3 is absent here, so this likely arose from a read error. The limits of the CDR3 on the DNA are not certain, so only TCRdb's listed CDR3 is given. The chain recombines TRBV7-3 with TRBJ2-6; the DNA was not used to check the table's D call, TRBD2. The CDR3 has 17 residues if both end residues are counted. Germline CDR1 is SGHTA and CDR2 is FQGTGA. CDR3 region: CASSLLAFSYNEQFFGA.

This clonotype came up a few times. This chain joins TRBV3-1 and TRBJ2-1, with a weak D call TRBD1 (6 bases). The J call is uncertain, as TRBJ2-7 better fits the DNA end. CDR3 length: 16 residues. Germline-derived CDR1 and CDR2 are LGHDT and YNNKEL (reference sequence). This CDR3 is CASSQAPGTRTYEQYF. In DNA form, the CDR3 reads TGTGCCAGCAGCCAAGCCCCCGGGACAAGAACTTACGAGCAGTACTTC.

The chain carries TRBV7-2 and TRBJ1-1, with a tentative D call TRBD1 (6 bases). This CDR3 spans 15 amino acids. V dropped 4 bases and J dropped 1 base, with 13 bases sitting between them. Germline CDR1 reads SGHTA; CDR2 reads FQGNSA. The CDR3 spells CASSSSGVGNTEAFF. In DNA form, the CDR3 reads TGTGCCAGCAGCTCGTCAGGGGTCGGGAACACTGAAGCTTTCTTT. Full variable domain (rest looked up from reference TRBV7-2 and TRBJ1-1): GAGVSQSPSNKVTEKGKDVELRCDPISGHTALYWYRQSLGQGLEFLIYFQGNSAPDKSGLPSDRFSAERTGGSVSTLTIQRTQQEDSAVYLCASSSSGVGNTEAFFGQGTRLTVV.

This clonotype was observed a few times. V usage is TRBV7-2 and J usage is TRBJ1-1, with a tentative D call TRBD1 (6 bases). This CDR3 is built from 14 residues. V lost 1 base, J lost 4 bases, and 10 bases lay in between. The germline CDR1 and CDR2 sequences are SGHTA and FQGNSA. The CDR3 protein is CASSLVPQGTEAFF. The CDR3 DNA reads TGTGCCAGCAGCTTAGTCCCACAGGGCACTGAAGCTTTCTTT.

The table lists this clonotype with many counts. The chain recombines TRBV27 with TRBJ2-2; no firm D call. Trimming cost V 4 bases and J 7 bases, with 13 bases left between them. This CDR3 comprises 14 residues. Germline V CDR1 and CDR2: MNHEY, SMNVEV (reference sequence). The CDR3 here is CASSSIPNGGELFF. The CDR3 region has the DNA TGTGCCAGCAGTTCAATCCCAAATGGCGGGGAGCTGTTTTTT.